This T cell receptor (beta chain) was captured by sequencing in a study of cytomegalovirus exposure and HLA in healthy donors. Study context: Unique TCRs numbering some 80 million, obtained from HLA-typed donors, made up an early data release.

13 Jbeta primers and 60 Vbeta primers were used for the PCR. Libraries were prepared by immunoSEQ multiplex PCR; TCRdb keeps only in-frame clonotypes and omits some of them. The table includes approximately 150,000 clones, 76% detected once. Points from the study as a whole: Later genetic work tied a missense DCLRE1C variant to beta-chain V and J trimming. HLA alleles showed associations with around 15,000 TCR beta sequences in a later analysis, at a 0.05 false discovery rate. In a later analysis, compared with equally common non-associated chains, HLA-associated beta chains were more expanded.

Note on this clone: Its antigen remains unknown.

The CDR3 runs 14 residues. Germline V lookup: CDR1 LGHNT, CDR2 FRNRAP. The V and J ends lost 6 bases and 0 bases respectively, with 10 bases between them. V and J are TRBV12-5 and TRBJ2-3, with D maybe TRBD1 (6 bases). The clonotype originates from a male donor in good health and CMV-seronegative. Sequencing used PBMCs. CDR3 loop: CASGGQLSTDTQYF. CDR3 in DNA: TGTGCTAGTGGGGGACAACTTAGCACAGATACGCAGTATTTT.